These 27 T cell receptor beta chains share one sample of origin, sequenced in a study of T cells after yellow fever vaccination. TCRdb re-analysed the 5' RACE reads in MiXCR, keeping a single row per CDR3 protein. The sample has tens of thousands of distinct CDR3 sequences, approximately 6% seen once. Sequencing was performed on PBMCs, either bulk or a sorted T-cell subset (CD4+, CD8+, memory, or dextramer-sorted; not recorded which), taken on the day of the yellow fever booster vaccination. The origin of the receptors is a man aged 18 to 35 who received the YFV17D yellow fever vaccine.

This clonotype was recorded at least ten times. The CDR3 sequence: CSARESTGREQYF. Written as DNA, the CDR3 is TGCAGTGCTAGAGAGTCGACAGGACGCGAGCAGTACTTC. The chain recombines TRBV20-1 with TRBJ2-7; tentatively, D is TRBD1 (6 bases). This CDR3 is 13 amino acids long. Per the germline V gene, CDR1 is DFQATT and CDR2 is SNEGSKA (reference sequence). V was clipped by 0 bases and J by 6 bases, with 12 bases between them.

This clonotype was detected many times. The chain links TRBV5-1 to TRBJ2-1; tentatively, D is TRBD2 (6 bases). Trimming took off 7 bases at V and 8 bases at J, with 22 bases between the two ends. This CDR3 contains 15 residues. In germline, CDR1 is SGHRS, CDR2 YFSETQ. The CDR3, as DNA: TGCGCCAGCGGTAATAGCGGCTCTACTATACATGAGCAGTTCTTC. Protein product: CASGNSGSTIHEQFF. The variable domain in full, with the rest retrieved from reference TRBV5-1 and TRBJ2-1, is KAGVTQTPRYLIKTRGQQVTLSCSPISGHRSVSWYQQTPGQGLQFLFEYFSETQRNKGNFPGRFSGRQFSNSRSEMNVSTLELGDSALYLCASGNSGSTIHEQFFGPGTRLTVL.

This clonotype was observed a handful of times. The chain carries TRBV3-1 and TRBJ2-1, with 9 bases aligning to TRBD2. Looked up from germline, CDR1 is LGHDT and CDR2 is YNNKEL (reference sequence). V was clipped by 5 bases and J by 10 bases; unmatched bases: 9. CDR3 length equals 14 residues. The CDR3 sequence: CASSTRLAVEEQFF. The CDR3 DNA follows: TGTGCCAGCAGCACCAGACTAGCGGTGGAAGAGCAGTTCTTC.

This clonotype was recorded a few times. V usage is TRBV9 and J usage is TRBJ2-1, with D perhaps TRBD2 (6 bases). The germline V gene has CDR1 SGDLS and CDR2 YYNGEE. The V end was cut by 0 bases, the J end by 0 bases, with 7 bases between. The CDR3 is made up of 15 amino acids. CDR3 loop: CASSVVGGSYNEQFF. The DNA for the CDR3 is TGTGCCAGCAGCGTAGTGGGGGGCTCCTACAATGAGCAGTTCTTC.

This clonotype was observed a few times. The chain couples TRBV6-5 to TRBJ1-1; possible D gene TRBD1, 6 bases. CDR1 and CDR2 from the germline V gene are MNHEY and SVGAGI. This CDR3 is built from 14 residues. Trimming removed 4 bases at V and 7 bases at J, with 16 bases between. CDR3 in DNA: TGTGCCAGCAGTTCCTTCTCAGGGGAAAGTGAAGCTTTCTTT. It yields the protein CASSSFSGESEAFF.

This clonotype was found a few times. The chain links TRBV6-6 to TRBJ2-6, with 7 bases that match TRBD1. V gave up 7 bases and J gave up 1 base; unmatched junction bases: 16. Germline V gene lookup returns CDR1 MNHNY and CDR2 SVGAGI (reference sequence). The CDR3 runs 19 residues. CDR3 in DNA: TGTGCCAGCACCCCATTTGAGGGGGCTTTATTGTCTGGGGCCAACGTCCTGACTTTC. Its protein is CASTPFEGALLSGANVLTF.

The chain links TRBV6-5 to TRBJ1-2, with 7 bases that match TRBD1. The CDR3 totals 14 residues. Germline assignment: CDR1 MNHEY and CDR2 SVGAGI. Losses at the gene ends were 6 bases for V and 4 bases for J; bases not matched to a gene: 8. The CDR3 coding sequence is TGTGCCAGCAGCCGATACAGGGGTAGCTATGGCTACACCTTC. Its protein is CASSRYRGSYGYTF.

This chain links TRBV12-3 or TRBV12-4 with TRBJ1-2, with D perhaps TRBD1 (6 bases). The V and J ends lost 9 bases and 4 bases respectively, with 15 bases between them. CDR3 size: 13 residues. This CDR3 is CASTGNEAYGYTF. The CDR3 region has the DNA TGTGCCAGTACAGGGAACGAGGCCTATGGCTACACCTTC.

This clonotype showed up many times. V usage is TRBV7-2 and J usage is TRBJ2-2, with D perhaps matching TRBD1 or TRBD2 (5 bases each). Trimming took off 0 bases at V and 0 bases at J, with 8 bases between the two ends. The CDR3 is made up of 16 amino acids. The germline V gene has CDR1 SGHTA and CDR2 FQGNSA. CDR3 DNA: TGTGCCAGCAGCTTAGCGGGGGTGACGAACACCGGGGAGCTGTTTTTT. This sequence encodes CASSLAGVTNTGELFF.

This clonotype was seen at least ten times. This chain connects TRBV12-3 or TRBV12-4 to TRBJ1-3; 7 bases agree with TRBD1. The junction had 6 bases not matched to a gene; V was cut back by 6 bases and J by 4 bases. The CDR3 covers 14 residues. The CDR3 bases are TGTGCCAGCAGAGTGACAGGGTACGGAAACACCATATATTTT. This gives the protein CASRVTGYGNTIYF.

This clonotype was counted a few times. This chain uses TRBV18 with TRBJ2-7; TRBD1 or TRBD2 may be the D gene (5 bases each). CDR3 length equals 11 residues. The V gene's germline CDR1 is KGHSH and CDR2 LQKENI. Deletions cut 5 bases from V and 3 bases from J, with 5 bases between. The CDR3 sequence: CASSGGYEQYF. CDR3 in DNA: TGTGCCAGCTCAGGGGGCTACGAGCAGTACTTC.

V and J are TRBV7-9 and TRBJ2-5; TRBD2 aligns across 7 bases. The CDR3 sequence is 16 residues long. V dropped 4 bases and J dropped 4; count of bases not matched to a gene: 12. Germline lookup yields CDR1 SEHNR and CDR2 FQNEAQ (reference sequence). DNA for the CDR3: TGTGCCAGCAGCTCCGGTGGGAGCGGGGTAGGAGAGACCCAGTACTTC. Amino acid sequence: CASSSGGSGVGETQYF.

This clonotype was seen many times. The chain couples TRBV6-2 or TRBV6-3 to TRBJ2-7, with 8 bases identical to TRBD1. Per the germline V gene, CDR1 is MNHEY and CDR2 is SVGEGT. The CDR3 sequence is 13 residues long. With V trimmed by 8 bases and J by 6 bases, 9 bases remained unmatched. The CDR3 DNA reads as TGTGCCAGCGGGGACAGGTTAAGGGCCGAGCAGTACTTC. Protein sequence: CASGDRLRAEQYF.

This clonotype appeared many times. CDR3 bases: TGTGCCAGCAGTGAATGGGGACAGGGGGCTGAGCAGTACTTC. Its protein product is CASSEWGQGAEQYF. The chain joins TRBV6-1 to TRBJ2-7; 12 bases are a match to TRBD1. In germline, CDR1 is MNHNS, CDR2 SASEGT. V lost 2 bases to trimming and J lost 7 bases; unmatched junction nucleotides: 3. The CDR3 covers 14 residues.

The CDR3 coding sequence is TGTGCCAGCGGCCCCTTTTCGGATACGCAGTATTTT. Translating gives CASGPFSDTQYF. V and J are TRBV28 and TRBJ2-3; D gene unclear. The CDR3 runs 12 residues. The V end lost 8 bases, the J end lost 6 bases, and 12 bases lay between the germline ends. Germline V CDR1 and CDR2: MDHEN, SYDVKM.

Ten or more counts support this clonotype. The chain has TRBV15 and TRBJ2-7; D possibly corresponds to TRBD1 (5 bases). V was pared by 1 base and J by 4 bases, with 8 bases between. There are 13 residues in the CDR3. The germline CDR1 and CDR2 sequences are LNHNV and YYDKDF (reference sequence). Here the CDR3 DNA reads TGTGCCACCAGCAGAGCCCCAGGGTACGAGCAGTACGTC. This codes for CATSRAPGYEQYV.

This chain joins TRBV13 and TRBJ1-1; tentative D call: TRBD1 (6 bases). The CDR3 totals 14 residues. From germline, CDR1 is PRHDT and CDR2 FYEKMQ (reference sequence). The ends were cut back, 7 bases at V and 1 base at J, with 13 bases in the middle. In nucleotides, the CDR3 is TGTGCCAGCACTGGGGGCGTGAAGAACACTGAAGCTTTCTTT. Its translation is CASTGGVKNTEAFF.

This clonotype has more than one count but fewer than ten. V and J are TRBV7-9 and TRBJ2-5, with TRBD2 identical over 9 bases. CDR1 and CDR2 (germline): SEHNR, FQNEAQ (reference sequence). The junction had 3 bases not matched to a gene; V was cut back by 0 bases and J by 4 bases. The CDR3 loop spans 15 amino acids. In DNA, the CDR3 is TGTGCCAGCAGCTTAGCTGCTAGCGGGGCAGAGACCCAGTACTTC. Translated, it gives CASSLAASGAETQYF. The whole variable domain, remainder taken from reference TRBV7-9 and TRBJ2-5, is DTGVSQNPRHKITKRGQNVTFRCDPISEHNRLYWYRQTLGQGPEFLTYFQNEAQLEKSRLLSDRFSAERPKGSFSTLEIQRTEQGDSAMYLCASSLAASGAETQYFGPGTRLLVL.

In this sample, this clonotype turned up many times. The chain employs TRBV27 and TRBJ2-5, with 8 positions matching TRBD2. This CDR3 comprises 12 residues. V lost 3 bases and J lost 14; bases outside the gene matches: 8. Germline V gene lookup returns CDR1 MNHEY and CDR2 SMNVEV (reference sequence). This CDR3 is CASSFIAGPPYF. The CDR3 bases are TGTGCCAGCAGTTTCATAGCGGGGCCGCCATACTTC.

The rearrangement uses TRBV19 and TRBJ2-3; the match to TRBD2 covers 7 bases. Germline V CDR1 and CDR2: LNHDA, SQIVND (reference sequence). The junction had 6 bases not matched to a gene; V was cut back by 4 bases and J by 2 bases. The CDR3 totals 15 residues. CDR3 sequence reads: CASSRLSGVTDTQYF. The CDR3 DNA sequence: TGTGCCAGTAGTAGGCTGAGCGGGGTCACAGATACGCAGTATTTT.

This clonotype has only a few counts. CDR3 DNA: TGTGCCAGCAGTTACTCTCAGATTAGCACAGATACGCAGTATTTT. Amino acid sequence: CASSYSQISTDTQYF. The chain combines TRBV6-6 with TRBJ2-3; no reliable D call. The CDR3 is made up of 15 amino acids. The germline gives CDR1 MNHNY, CDR2 SVGAGI (reference sequence). V was trimmed by 0 bases and J by 0 bases, leaving 7 bases between them.

The rearrangement uses TRBV12-5 and TRBJ2-3, with 8 positions matching TRBD1. V shed 5 bases and J 5 bases; nucleotides not matched to a gene: 12. The CDR3 totals 16 residues. Germline V gives CDR1 LGHNT, CDR2 FRNRAP. The CDR3 DNA follows: TGTGCTAGTGGTATGGGACAGGTGGCGTCCGGAGATACGCAGTATTTT. Amino acid sequence: CASGMGQVASGDTQYF.

By share, this clonotype ranks as medium-sized. The chain uses TRBV6-5 and TRBJ1-2, with TRBD1 as a possible D gene (5 bases). The length of the CDR3 is 15 residues. Germline CDR1 reads MNHEY; CDR2 reads SVGAGI. With 6 bases removed from V and 6 bases from J, the gap between germline ends came to 20 bases. CDR3 amino acids: CASSLYTGTPNGYTF. The DNA of the CDR3 is TGTGCCAGCAGCCTATACACCGGGACCCCTAATGGCTACACCTTC.

This clonotype was observed a handful of times. The CDR3 protein is CASSLEGAAYEQYV. The CDR3 DNA follows: TGTGCCAGCAGCTTGGAGGGGGCCGCCTACGAGCAGTACGTC. The genes are TRBV5-4 and TRBJ2-7; 7 bases are shared with TRBD1. The V gene's germline CDR1 is SGHNT and CDR2 YYREEE (reference sequence). The CDR3 consists of 14 residues. V was pared by 0 bases and J by 2 bases, with 2 bases of the junction left unmatched.

Regarding this clonotype: A much larger clone differs from this one at a single base, so this may be a read error. The chain couples TRBV20-1 to TRBJ1-1; D not certain. V gave up 4 bases and J gave up 6 bases, with 9 bases separating them. Germline V gene data show CDR1 as DFQATT and CDR2 as SNEGSKA (reference sequence). The CDR3 spans 11 residues. CDR3 protein: CSAIIVSEAFF. The CDR3 DNA reads TGCAGTGCTATAATCGTCTCTGAAGCTTTCTTT.

This clonotype was recorded a few times. The J gene is TRBJ2-1, the V gene TRBV13, with 13 bases matching TRBD2. The trim removed 1 base at V and 7 bases at J, leaving 4 bases unmatched. Looked up from germline, CDR1 is PRHDT and CDR2 is FYEKMQ (reference sequence). This CDR3 spans 16 amino acids. CDR3 nucleotides: TGTGCCAGCAGCTTAGAGGGACTAGCGGGGAAAAATGAGCAGTTCTTC. It encodes CASSLEGLAGKNEQFF. The full variable domain, rest sourced from reference TRBV13 and TRBJ2-1, is AAGVIQSPRHLIKEKRETATLKCYPIPRHDTVYWYQQGPGQDPQFLISFYEKMQSDKGSIPDRFSAQQFSDYHSELNMSSLELGDSALYFCASSLEGLAGKNEQFFGPGTRLTVL.

This clonotype came up many times. The CDR3 is CSVRDRGSSAPSGYGYTF. The CDR3 DNA is TGCAGCGTTCGGGACAGGGGGAGCTCCGCTCCCAGTGGCTATGGCTACACCTTC. The chain combines TRBV29-1 with TRBJ1-2; TRBD1 matches 11 bases. Germline V gene data show CDR1 as SQVTM and CDR2 as ANQGSEA. The ends lost 5 bases at V and 4 bases at J; junction bases unmatched: 18. This CDR3 contains 18 residues. The entire variable domain, with the rest obtained from reference TRBV29-1 and TRBJ1-2, is as follows: SAVISQKPSRDICQRGTSLTIQCQVDSQVTMMFWYRQQPGQSLTLIATANQGSEATYESGFVIDKFPISRPNLTFSTLTVSNMSPEDSSIYLCSVRDRGSSAPSGYGYTFGSGTRLTVV.